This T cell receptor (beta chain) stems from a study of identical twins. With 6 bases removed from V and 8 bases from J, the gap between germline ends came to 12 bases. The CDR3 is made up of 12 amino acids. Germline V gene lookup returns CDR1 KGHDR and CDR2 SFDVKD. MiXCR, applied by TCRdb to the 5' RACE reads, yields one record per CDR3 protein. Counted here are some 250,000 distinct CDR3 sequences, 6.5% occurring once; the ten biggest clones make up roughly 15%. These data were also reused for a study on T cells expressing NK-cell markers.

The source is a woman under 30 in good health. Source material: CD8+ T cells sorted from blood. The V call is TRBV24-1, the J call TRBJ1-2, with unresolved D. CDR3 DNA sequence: TGTGCCACCAGTTCGGCAGCAGGCGGCTACACCTTC. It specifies CATSSAAGGYTF.